A single T cell receptor (beta chain) is shown here with its context. Antigen unknown. There are 16 residues in the CDR3. The V and J ends lost 6 bases and 4 bases, in that order; junction bases with no gene match: 2. The germline V gene encodes CDR1 SNHLY and CDR2 FYNNEI. The data were produced by immunoSEQ multiplex PCR, yet TCRdb's version contains in-frame clones alone and is incomplete. The profile shows some 31,000 clones, 85% to 95% of them singletons. The entry originates in a study of graft-versus-host responses after intestinal transplantation. Study in general: Induction using anti-thymocyte globulin, followed by tacrolimus and steroids for two to three years, was given to all recipients.

Overall study results and limits: Declines in HvG clones occurring early post-transplant were associated with peak circulating GvH clone levels. Clonal ratios of graft-versus-host to host-versus-graft in allografts were high for patients exhibiting graft-donor T cell macrochimerism. Recipient-marrow GvH clones were detected, some having first appeared in ileum or blood.

The source is a human patient who received an intestinal transplant, so some T cells may come from the graft donor. V gene TRBV2 combines with J gene TRBJ2-2; 16 bases line up with TRBD2. Sample: PBMCs, taken about 62 days after intestinal transplant. The chain's CDR3 is CASRGTSGRVTGELFF. Written as DNA, the CDR3 is TGTGCCAGCAGGGGGACTAGCGGGAGGGTCACCGGGGAGCTGTTTTTT.